This paragraph covers one TCR beta chain sequence. Its antigen is unidentified. This specimen comes from a study of cytomegalovirus exposure and HLA in healthy donors. 13 Jbeta primers and 60 Vbeta primers were used for the PCR. The data were produced by immunoSEQ multiplex PCR, yet TCRdb's version contains in-frame clones alone and is incomplete. The listing records about 50,000 clones. As for the donors, each was a healthy bone marrow donor. This CDR3 is built from 14 residues. Per the germline V gene, CDR1 is MDHEN and CDR2 is SYDVKM. V shed 5 bases and J 7 bases; nucleotides not matched to a gene: 9. Findings and limits, study-wide: Certain indistinguishable V segments, among them TRBV6-2 and TRBV6-3, were excluded. Whilst most TCR sequences proved rare, a subset of public TCRs occurred across many donors.

The sequenced material came from PBMCs. The receptor was isolated from a woman in her sixties in good health and CMV-seropositive. The genes are TRBV28 and TRBJ1-1, with 8 bases fitting TRBD1. Here the CDR3 reads CASSTGQVNLEAFF. In DNA form, the CDR3 reads TGTGCCAGCAGTACGGGACAGGTAAATCTTGAAGCTTTCTTT.